This entry lists 20 T cell receptor beta chains sequenced from one sample in a study of blood T cells in healthy people across ages. A J-beta primer mix and a sample-barcoded 5' primer were used in a second PCR of about 7 to 12 cycles. One entry per CDR3 protein results from TCRdb running MiXCR on the 5' RACE reads. The sample carries hundreds of thousands of distinct CDR3 sequences, under 30% recorded once. Input material: blood. These receptors were collected from a woman of 80 years or more in good health.

DNA of the CDR3: TGCAGTGCTAGAGTATCAGGAACTGAAGCTTTCTTT. This sequence encodes CSARVSGTEAFF. This chain links TRBV20-1 with TRBJ1-1; D unresolved. CDR3 length equals 12 residues. Trimming removed 1 base at V and 5 bases at J, with 8 bases between. Germline-derived CDR1 and CDR2 are DFQATT and SNEGSKA (reference sequence).

This clonotype was detected ten times or more. This rearrangement joins TRBV21-1 to TRBJ2-3; the table's D gene call, TRBD1, was not cross checked with the DNA. TRBV21-1 is an annotated pseudogene. This CDR3 is built from 15 residues. The CDR3 here is CASSTGTGSTDTQYF. The DNA for the CDR3 is TGTGCCAGCAGCACCGGGACAGGAAGCACAGATACGCAGTATTTT.

In this sample, this clonotype turned up many times. J is TRBJ2-1 and V is TRBV20-1, with D possibly being TRBD2 (5 bases). Trimming cost V 6 bases and J 8 bases, with 17 bases left between them. Germline values: CDR1 DFQATT, CDR2 SNEGSKA (reference sequence). CDR3 length: 13 amino acids. For the CDR3, the DNA is TGCAGTGCCGTGGGAGACTATCGCGATGAGCAGTTCTTC. Its translation: CSAVGDYRDEQFF.

This clonotype has at least ten counts. J is TRBJ2-5 and V is TRBV5-1; D is unclear. Trimming took 0 bases from V and 3 from J, leaving 6 bases between them. Germline loops: CDR1 SGHRS, CDR2 YFSETQ. The CDR3 has 13 residues. The CDR3 here is CASSLESEETQYF. CDR3 DNA: TGCGCCAGCAGCTTGGAGTCTGAAGAGACCCAGTACTTC. Drawing the rest from reference TRBV5-1 and TRBJ2-5, the complete variable domain is KAGVTQTPRYLIKTRGQQVTLSCSPISGHRSVSWYQQTPGQGLQFLFEYFSETQRNKGNFPGRFSGRQFSNSRSEMNVSTLELGDSALYLCASSLESEETQYFGPGTRLLVL.

The chain recombines TRBV6-5 with TRBJ2-3; 8 bases are a match to TRBD2. CDR3 size: 16 residues. Per germline, CDR1 MNHEY and CDR2 SVGAGI. Unmatched junction bases numbered 3, after V lost 0 bases and J lost 1 base. CDR3 protein: CASSYSSGSGTDTQYF. The CDR3 region has the DNA TGTGCCAGCAGTTACTCCAGCGGGAGCGGCACAGATACGCAGTATTTT.

This clonotype was picked up many times. This chain uses TRBV3-1 with TRBJ2-7; 12 positions match TRBD2. Germline CDR1 is LGHDT and CDR2 is YNNKEL (reference sequence). The CDR3 sequence is 16 residues long. V trimming: 4 bases; J trimming: 5 bases; junction bases outside the gene matches: 9. CDR3: CASSPRTSGDYHEQYF. DNA of the CDR3: TGTGCCAGCAGCCCCCGGACTAGCGGGGATTATCACGAGCAGTACTTC.

On this clonotype: A clone one base away is much larger, so this may be a read error. The rearrangement uses TRBV20-1 and TRBJ2-1, with D possibly being TRBD1 or TRBD2 (6 bases each). The germline V gene encodes CDR1 DFQATT and CDR2 SNEGSKA (reference sequence). This CDR3 contains 15 residues. The CDR3 reads CSAREVGGLHNEQFF. For the CDR3, the DNA is TGCAGTGCTCGAGAAGTGGGGGGCCTACACAATGAGCAGTTCTTC.

This clonotype was detected ten times or more. This chain uses TRBV30 with TRBJ2-1, with TRBD2 as a possible D gene (5 bases). This CDR3 has 14 residues. Trimming took 4 bases from V and 3 from J, leaving 13 bases between them. Germline loops: CDR1 GTSNPN, CDR2 SVGIG (reference sequence). CDR3 DNA sequence: TGTGCCTGGACACAAGGCGGGCACTACAATGAGCAGTTCTTC. Its translation: CAWTQGGHYNEQFF.

The rearrangement uses TRBV12-3 or TRBV12-4 and TRBJ1-4, with 10 bases aligning to TRBD1. V trimming: 5 bases; J trimming: 2 bases; junction bases outside the gene matches: 8. The CDR3 extends over 17 amino acids. CDR3 DNA sequence: TGTGCCAGCAGTCGGGGACAGGGGATACTCACTAATGAAAAACTGTTTTTT. It codes for CASSRGQGILTNEKLFF.

V gene TRBV7-3 combines with J gene TRBJ2-1, with 11 bases aligning to TRBD2. V lost 1 base to trimming and J lost 7 bases; unmatched junction nucleotides: 3. CDR3 length: 15 residues. The V gene's germline CDR1 is SGHTA and CDR2 FQGTGA. Here the CDR3 DNA reads TGTGCCAGCAGCTTAAGACTAGCGGGGAAGAATGAGCAGTTCTTC. Its translation is CASSLRLAGKNEQFF.

This clonotype was detected many times. This rearrangement joins TRBV7-2 to TRBJ2-1; D could derive from TRBD1 or TRBD2 (5 bases each). Germline values: CDR1 SGHTA, CDR2 FQGNSA. Between the trimmed V and J ends, which lost 1 base and 0 bases, there was a span of 10 bases. CDR3 length: 16 amino acids. Written as DNA, the CDR3 is TGTGCCAGCAGCTTAGGTTCAGGGAGCTCCTACAATGAGCAGTTCTTC. As protein: CASSLGSGSSYNEQFF.

This chain connects TRBV7-2 to TRBJ1-2, with 7 positions matching TRBD1. After removal of 5 bases from V and 8 bases from J, the junction contained 14 bases not matched to a gene. Germline V CDR1 and CDR2: SGHTA, FQGNSA. This CDR3 spans 15 amino acids. CDR3: CASSATADRRWGYTF. DNA of the CDR3: TGTGCCAGCAGCGCAACTGCGGACAGGCGCTGGGGCTACACCTTC.

The rearrangement uses TRBV6-5 and TRBJ1-1; 7 positions match TRBD1. V lost 7 bases to trimming and J lost 0 bases; unmatched junction nucleotides: 8. Germline V lookup: CDR1 MNHEY, CDR2 SVGAGI. CDR3 length equals 15 residues. The CDR3 loop is CASMKGTVMNTEAFF. Here the CDR3 DNA reads TGTGCCAGCATGAAAGGGACAGTCATGAACACTGAAGCTTTCTTT.

This clonotype was seen at least ten times. The genes are TRBV7-2 and TRBJ2-7; tentatively, D is TRBD1 or TRBD2 (6 bases each). V shed 2 bases and J shed 7 bases, with 12 bases lying between them. CDR3 length: 13 residues. Germline loops: CDR1 SGHTA, CDR2 FQGNSA. For the CDR3, the DNA is TGTGCCAGCAGCTTATCCCGGGGGCTGGAGCAGTACTTC. As protein: CASSLSRGLEQYF.

To note about this clonotype: This may be a read error: a much more frequent sequence differs by one nucleotide. The rearrangement joins TRBV12-3 or TRBV12-4 to TRBJ2-3; 8 bases match TRBD1. The CDR3 runs to 15 residues. This chain's CDR3 is CASSLAQGAGDAQYF. CDR3 sequence (DNA): TGTGCCAGCAGTTTAGCGCAGGGGGCAGGAGATGCGCAGTATTTT.

This chain joins TRBV11-2 and TRBJ1-1; possibly TRBD1 for D (5 bases). The CDR3 sequence is 14 residues long. Germline loops: CDR1 SGHAT, CDR2 FQNNGV. Trimming left V 1 base short and J 6 bases short, with 12 bases between. This CDR3 reads CASSLGQRGAEAFF. The DNA of the CDR3 is TGTGCCAGCAGCTTAGGGCAGAGGGGCGCTGAAGCTTTCTTT.

Ten or more counts support this clonotype. The chain uses TRBV20-1 and TRBJ2-7; 10 bases line up with TRBD1. CDR3 length: 14 amino acids. Germline loops: CDR1 DFQATT, CDR2 SNEGSKA (reference sequence). This CDR3 is CSPLPGTGAAEQYF. The CDR3 coding sequence is TGCAGCCCTTTGCCCGGGACAGGGGCGGCCGAGCAGTACTTC.

Turning to this clonotype: One base away lies a much larger clone, so this may be a sequencing read error. The genes are TRBV11-2 and TRBJ2-3, with 7 bases identical to TRBD1. CDR3 length: 15 residues. Germline CDR1 is SGHAT and CDR2 is FQNNGV. The V segment lost 5 bases and the J segment 3 bases; nucleotides outside the gene matches: 8. The CDR3 nucleotides read TGTGCCAGCAGCACCTACAGGGGATCGACAGATACGCAGTATTTT. Translating gives CASSTYRGSTDTQYF.

This clonotype was counted a few times. The chain recombines TRBV6-2 or TRBV6-3 with TRBJ2-4, with 7 bases that match TRBD1. The CDR3 extends over 15 amino acids. CDR1 and CDR2 from the germline V gene are MNHEY and SVGEGT. J was trimmed by 3 bases and V by 5 bases; bases with no gene match: 7. The CDR3 coding sequence is TGTGCCAGCAGTCTACAGGGGTTGGGCAAAAACATTCAGTACTTC. It specifies CASSLQGLGKNIQYF.

The genes are TRBV18 and TRBJ1-1, with D possibly matching TRBD1 (5 bases). Looked up from germline, CDR1 is KGHSH and CDR2 is LQKENI. V was cut by 3 bases and J by 6 bases, with 17 bases left in between. There are 15 residues in the CDR3. The CDR3 DNA is TGTGCCAGCTCACCCGGGGCCTCAACAAGGTCTGAAGCTTTCTTT. The encoded protein is CASSPGASTRSEAFF. Combining the CDR3 with reference TRBV18 and TRBJ1-1 gives the whole variable domain NAGVMQNPRHLVRRRGQEARLRCSPMKGHSHVYWYRQLPEEGLKFMVYLQKENIIDESGMPKERFSAEFPKEGPSILRIQQVVRGDSAAYFCASSPGASTRSEAFFGQGTRLTVV.